The 9 T cell receptor beta chains below come from one sample, sequenced in a study of patients and donors after allogeneic stem cell transplantation. TCRdb fed the RT-PCR reads into MiXCR, producing one record per CDR3 protein. The table records hundreds of thousands of distinct CDR3 sequences, roughly an eighth of them present only once. The sequenced sample was blood, either unsorted or a sorted T cell fraction (not recorded which). The receptors stem from a human donor who was either an allogeneic HSCT recipient or a stem cell or donor lymphocyte infusion donor (not recorded which). It is not recorded whose cells these are; they may come from a transplant donor.

This clonotype has more than one count but fewer than ten. The V gene is TRBV12-3 or TRBV12-4, the J gene TRBJ1-3; 7 positions agree with TRBD1. Trimming took 8 bases from V and 0 from J; bases not matched to a gene: 10. CDR3 length: 16 residues. The chain's CDR3 is CASAARQGPSGNTIYF. The CDR3 nucleotides are TGTGCCAGCGCCGCACGACAGGGCCCCTCTGGAAACACCATATATTTT.

The chain joins TRBV18 to TRBJ1-3; tentatively, D is TRBD1 (6 bases). V lost 3 bases and J lost 2, with 8 bases in between. The CDR3 is 14 amino acids. Germline CDR1 KGHSH, CDR2 LQKENI. DNA for the CDR3: TGTGCCAGCTCACCGGGGGCCGCTGGAAACACCATATATTTT. As protein: CASSPGAAGNTIYF. The full variable domain, its missing parts supplied by reference TRBV18 and TRBJ1-3, is NAGVMQNPRHLVRRRGQEARLRCSPMKGHSHVYWYRQLPEEGLKFMVYLQKENIIDESGMPKERFSAEFPKEGPSILRIQQVVRGDSAAYFCASSPGAAGNTIYFGEGSWLTVV.

This clonotype was found many times. This CDR3 is CASSTGGLDNQPQHF. Written as DNA, the CDR3 is TGTGCCAGCAGTACAGGAGGGTTGGACAATCAGCCCCAGCATTTT. The chain links TRBV12-3 or TRBV12-4 to TRBJ1-5; perhaps TRBD1 as D (5 bases). The V and J ends lost 5 bases and 3 bases respectively, with 14 bases between them. The CDR3 consists of 15 residues.

This clonotype was seen more than once but under ten times. This CDR3 is CAWSDLAGHEKLFF. The CDR3 coding sequence is TGTGCCTGGAGCGACCTGGCCGGTCATGAAAAACTGTTTTTT. The chain joins TRBV30 to TRBJ1-4; the D is unclear. CDR1 and CDR2 from the germline V gene are GTSNPN and SVGIG (reference sequence). V lost 3 bases, J lost 6 bases, and 14 bases lay in between. The CDR3 totals 14 residues.

Many counts were recorded for this clonotype. The CDR3 DNA is TGCAGCGCGTACCGACATCTAGGAGACACTGAAGCTTTCTTT. It codes for CSAYRHLGDTEAFF. The chain has TRBV29-1 and TRBJ1-1; D ambiguous. The germline V and J ends were trimmed by 7 bases and 3 bases, with 18 bases remaining between them. This CDR3 region has 14 residues. Germline CDR1 reads SQVTM; CDR2 reads ANQGSEA.

The rearrangement joins TRBV9 to TRBJ2-1; 10 nucleotides match TRBD2. Losses at the gene ends were 0 bases for V and 7 bases for J; bases not matched to a gene: 7. Per the germline V gene, CDR1 is SGDLS and CDR2 is YYNGEE. This CDR3 spans 16 amino acids. CDR3 amino acids: CASSVGSGGAINEQFF. CDR3 nucleotide sequence: TGTGCCAGCAGCGTAGGAAGCGGGGGGGCTATTAATGAGCAGTTCTTC.

This clonotype was observed a single time. The gene calls are TRBV2 and TRBJ1-1; possibly TRBD1 for D (5 bases). Between the trimmed V and J ends, which lost 8 bases and 0 bases, there was a span of 25 bases. CDR1 and CDR2 (germline): SNHLY, FYNNEI. The CDR3 is made up of 18 amino acids. CDR3: CASQQNLRGRIMNTEAFF. The CDR3 nucleotides are TGTGCCAGCCAACAAAACCTTAGGGGTCGGATTATGAACACTGAAGCTTTCTTT. The whole variable domain, remainder taken from reference TRBV2 and TRBJ1-1, is EPEVTQTPSHQVTQMGQEVILRCVPISNHLYFYWYRQILGQKVEFLVSFYNNEISEKSEIFDDQFSVERPDGSNFTLKIRSTKLEDSAMYFCASQQNLRGRIMNTEAFFGQGTRLTVV.

The chain uses TRBV20-1 and TRBJ1-1; maybe TRBD1 (5 bases). Germline V CDR1 and CDR2: DFQATT, SNEGSKA (reference sequence). The CDR3 contains 14 residues. V was shortened by 6 bases and J by 4 bases, with 18 bases between the two germline ends. The CDR3 coding sequence is TGCAGTGCAGAAGCCCTATCGGGGGTCACTGAAGCTTTCTTT. Its translation: CSAEALSGVTEAFF.

This clonotype was observed a few times. The chain is built from TRBV6-1 and TRBJ2-5; weak D call: TRBD2 (5 bases). The CDR3 is made up of 13 amino acids. CDR1 MNHNS and CDR2 SASEGT come from the germline V gene. V lost 6 bases and J 5 bases, leaving 13 bases between the germline ends. The CDR3 protein is CASSRTWRETQYF. The CDR3, as DNA: TGTGCCAGCAGCCGTACATGGAGGGAGACCCAGTACTTC.